The source of this T cell receptor beta chain is a study of T-cell reconstitution after alpha-beta-depleted transplantation in children. The TCRbeta library was prepared with unique molecular identifiers. TCRdb used MiXCR to reprocess the PCR reads, holding one entry per CDR3 protein. In the table there are 100,000 to 120,000 distinct CDR3 sequences, 10% of which are singletons. The sample in question was PBMCs from the stem cell graft donor, obtained from the stem cell graft. This sequence was found in a human donor who donated a stem cell graft to a child with acute lymphoblastic leukemia.

In DNA, the CDR3 is TGCAGTGTAGCTACCGGACTAGCCTCTTCCTACGAGCAGTACTTC. It translates to CSVATGLASSYEQYF. This chain joins TRBV20-1 and TRBJ2-7, with TRBD2 identical over 8 bases. The CDR3 has 15 residues. V shed 7 bases and J 1 base; nucleotides not matched to a gene: 12. The germline V gene encodes CDR1 DFQATT and CDR2 SNEGSKA (reference sequence).